These 18 T cell receptor beta chains were sequenced from one sample in a study of blood T cell repertoires in COVID-19. Profiled with immunoSEQ multiplex PCR; TCRdb holds only in-frame clones, not every one. The table includes around 420,000 clones, approximately 85% detected once. The sequencing sample was made of PBMCs or T cells enriched from blood (not recorded which). Receptors originate from a woman aged 40 to 50 with acute COVID-19.

The chain uses TRBV18 and TRBJ2-2; 7 bases align to TRBD1. Per the germline V gene, CDR1 is KGHSH and CDR2 is LQKENI. Trimming at V came to 2 bases and at J to 2 bases, leaving 2 bases not matched to a gene. This CDR3 comprises 15 residues. CDR3 nucleotides: TGTGCCAGCTCACCAAGGGACAGTAACACCGGGGAGCTGTTTTTT. Its translation is CASSPRDSNTGELFF.

The chain uses TRBV6-5 and TRBJ1-5; D may be TRBD1 (5 bases). The CDR3 is made up of 14 amino acids. Germline V gene sequence: CDR1 MNHEY, CDR2 SVGAGI. Trimming took 6 bases from V and 7 from J, leaving 16 bases between them. CDR3 coding DNA: TGTGCCAGCAGCGCGACGGGGGGATACCAGCCCCAGCATTTT. It translates to CASSATGGYQPQHF.

This chain uses TRBV2 with TRBJ1-1; 7 nucleotides line up with TRBD1. J was trimmed by 4 bases and V by 6 bases; bases with no gene match: 8. The germline V gene has CDR1 SNHLY and CDR2 FYNNEI. This CDR3 contains 14 residues. The CDR3 protein is CASRERSGGTEAFF. Here the CDR3 DNA reads TGTGCCAGCAGGGAAAGGTCAGGGGGCACTGAAGCTTTCTTT.

The CDR3 loop is CASSLEGDRGHGYTF. The CDR3 DNA is TGTGCCAGCAGCTTGGAAGGGGACAGGGGGCATGGCTACACCTTC. The V and J genes are TRBV5-4 and TRBJ1-2; TRBD1 matches 12 bases. V shed 0 bases, J shed 6 bases, and the junction held 3 bases outside the gene matches. This CDR3 is built from 15 residues. CDR1 SGHNT and CDR2 YYREEE come from the germline V gene (reference sequence).

V usage is TRBV11-2 and J usage is TRBJ2-7; possibly TRBD2 for D (6 bases). The CDR3 extends over 15 amino acids. Germline-derived CDR1 and CDR2 are SGHAT and FQNNGV. V was cut by 1 base and J by 5 bases, with 15 bases left in between. The CDR3 coding sequence is TGTGCCAGCAGCTTAGGGAGGGCAGGGTTCGACGAGCAGTACTTC. This translates into CASSLGRAGFDEQYF.

The sample holds one count of this clone. V and J are TRBV5-1 and TRBJ2-7; 7 positions match TRBD1. The J segment lost 3 bases and the V segment lost 4 bases, leaving 7 bases of the junction unmatched. The germline CDR1 and CDR2 sequences are SGHRS and YFSETQ. This CDR3 spans 14 amino acids. The CDR3 DNA reads as TGCGCCAGCAGCAGACAGGGCACCGTCTACGAGCAGTACTTC. Its protein is CASSRQGTVYEQYF.

The V gene is TRBV5-1, the J gene TRBJ2-7, with 10 bases identical to TRBD1. CDR3 length: 14 residues. Germline values: CDR1 SGHRS, CDR2 YFSETQ. With V trimmed by 3 bases and J by 3 bases, 3 bases remained unmatched. CDR3 sequence (DNA): TGCGCCAGCAGCTCGGGGACAGGGGACTACGAGCAGTACTTC. As protein: CASSSGTGDYEQYF.

The V call is TRBV3-1 (or the pseudogene TRBV3-2), the J call TRBJ1-6; maybe TRBD1 (6 bases). Trimming shortened V by 1 base and J by 7 bases, and 14 bases separated the two germline ends. Germline CDR1 is LGHDT and CDR2 is YNNKEL (reference sequence). There are 16 residues in the CDR3. CDR3 in amino acids: CASSQAGQGENSPLHF. The CDR3 nucleotides are TGTGCCAGCAGCCAAGCGGGACAAGGGGAAAATTCACCCCTCCACTTT.

This chain connects TRBV19 to TRBJ1-1; 8 bases fit TRBD1. CDR1 is LNHDA and CDR2 is SQIVND in the germline V gene (reference sequence). Trimming took 4 bases from V and 2 from J; bases not matched to a gene: 15. The CDR3 runs to 18 residues. Here the CDR3 DNA reads TGTGCCAGTAGTACGGGTCGCAGGGGGCGCGAGGGTAACACTGAAGCTTTCTTT. Its translation: CASSTGRRGREGNTEAFF.

In this sample, this clone turned up a few times. V gene TRBV3-1 (or the pseudogene TRBV3-2) combines with J gene TRBJ2-7; D is undetermined. There are 13 residues in the CDR3. V lost 0 bases and J 4 bases, leaving 7 bases between the germline ends. Germline assignment: CDR1 LGHDT and CDR2 YNNKEL (reference sequence). CDR3 DNA sequence: TGTGCCAGCAGCCAAGATCCTGAGTACGAGCAGTACTTC. Amino acid sequence: CASSQDPEYEQYF.

V gene TRBV19 combines with J gene TRBJ1-2, with 10 bases matching TRBD1. The V segment lost 0 bases and the J segment 6 bases; nucleotides outside the gene matches: 4. Germline CDR1 reads LNHDA; CDR2 reads SQIVND (reference sequence). The CDR3 covers 15 residues. CDR3 residues: CASSIEGTGEDGYTF. The CDR3 DNA reads as TGTGCCAGTAGTATAGAAGGGACAGGGGAGGATGGCTACACCTTC.

This chain joins TRBV11-2 and TRBJ2-7; 8 positions match TRBD1. The germline V gene has CDR1 SGHAT and CDR2 FQNNGV. This CDR3 region has 17 residues. With 5 bases clipped from V and 5 bases from J, the junction kept 17 bases outside the gene matches. The CDR3: CASSRWVPGQVGDEQYF. The CDR3 bases are TGTGCCAGCAGCCGCTGGGTCCCGGGACAGGTTGGGGACGAGCAGTACTTC.

The chain carries TRBV9 and TRBJ2-1; 10 nucleotides align to TRBD1. V shed 4 bases, J shed 3 bases, and the junction held 7 bases outside the gene matches. The CDR3 is made up of 16 amino acids. Germline CDR1 SGDLS, CDR2 YYNGEE. The CDR3 nucleotides are TGTGCCAGCAGCCCCCCCGGGACAGGGGACTACAATGAGCAGTTCTTC. As protein: CASSPPGTGDYNEQFF. Full variable domain (remainder filled in from reference TRBV9 and TRBJ2-1): DSGVTQTPKHLITATGQRVTLRCSPRSGDLSVYWYQQSLDQGLQFLIQYYNGEERAKGNILERFSAQQFPDLHSELNLSSLELGDSALYFCASSPPGTGDYNEQFFGPGTRLTVL.

The rearrangement joins TRBV11-2 to TRBJ2-5, with 14 bases identical to TRBD2. V dropped 5 bases and J dropped 3; count of bases not matched to a gene: 5. In germline, CDR1 is SGHAT, CDR2 FQNNGV. The CDR3 is 16 amino acids. CDR3 sequence reads: CASSQGLAGGKETQYF. DNA of the CDR3: TGTGCCAGCAGCCAAGGACTAGCGGGGGGCAAAGAGACCCAGTACTTC.

The genes are TRBV11-2 and TRBJ1-1, with 7 bases matching TRBD1. V lost 1 base and J lost 10; bases outside the gene matches: 3. The CDR3 spans 12 residues. CDR1 and CDR2 from the germline V gene are SGHAT and FQNNGV. The CDR3 is CASSLGPGGAFF. CDR3 nucleotide sequence: TGTGCCAGCAGCTTAGGCCCAGGGGGAGCTTTCTTT.

V is TRBV5-4 and J is TRBJ2-7, with D tentatively TRBD2 (6 bases). Trimming removed 0 bases at V and 0 bases at J, with 13 bases between. Germline assignment: CDR1 SGHNT and CDR2 YYREEE (reference sequence). The CDR3 is 16 amino acids. CDR3 sequence reads: CASSLGGGEPSYEQYF. CDR3 DNA: TGTGCCAGCAGCTTGGGCGGCGGGGAACCCTCCTACGAGCAGTACTTC.

This rearrangement joins TRBV7-2 to TRBJ1-4, with TRBD1 identical over 8 bases. This CDR3 is 18 amino acids long. The germline CDR1 and CDR2 sequences are SGHTA and FQGNSA. J lost 7 bases, V lost 6 bases, and 19 bases had no gene match. The CDR3 sequence: CASSQGGQGTSSGEKLFF. The CDR3 DNA reads TGTGCCAGCAGTCAAGGTGGACAGGGAACGTCTTCGGGTGAAAAACTGTTTTTT.

The chain couples TRBV19 to TRBJ1-5; TRBD1 is a possible D gene (6 bases). Germline lookup yields CDR1 LNHDA and CDR2 SQIVND (reference sequence). With 1 base removed from V and 9 bases from J, the gap between germline ends came to 16 bases. CDR3 length: 15 amino acids. The chain's CDR3 is CASSIVYSEGGPQHF. The CDR3 DNA is TGTGCCAGTAGTATAGTGTACAGTGAAGGGGGGCCCCAGCATTTT.